The clone carrying this T cell receptor (beta chain) came up a few times. These data are taken from a study of blood T cell repertoires in COVID-19. The germline CDR1 and CDR2 sequences are MNHNY and SVGAGI (reference sequence). The CDR3 length is 15 residues. The ends lost 5 bases at V and 2 bases at J; junction bases unmatched: 2. Here immunoSEQ multiplex PCR was the method, and the copy in TCRdb shows in-frame clones only, minus some. This sample yields around 250,000 clones, of which 86% are seen a single time; around 3% belongs to the top ten. Specimen: peripheral blood. The chain links TRBV6-6 to TRBJ2-1; 11 bases agree with TRBD2. The sequence was collected from a woman under 40 with active or convalescent COVID-19. CDR3 nucleotides: TGTGCCAGCAGTAAGGGACTAGCGGCCTACAATGAGCAGTTCTTC. This gives the protein CASSKGLAAYNEQFF.